This T cell receptor (beta chain) was found in a study of blood T cell repertoires in COVID-19. This clone came up a few times. Trimming left V 7 bases short and J 1 base short, with 13 bases between. This CDR3 is built from 14 residues. Germline V gene lookup returns CDR1 LNHDA and CDR2 SQIVND (reference sequence). Method: immunoSEQ multiplex PCR; TCRdb's copy keeps in-frame clones and lacks some. The table shows about 190,000 clones, with about 77% occurring only once. The genes are TRBV19 and TRBJ2-5; perhaps TRBD1 as D (6 bases). The sample consisted of PBMCs or T cells enriched from blood (not recorded which). The receptor's source is a woman in her 50s with acute COVID-19. The CDR3 DNA reads as TGTGCCAGTACCGGACAGAGTAGCCAAGAGACCCAGTACTTC. This encodes CASTGQSSQETQYF.